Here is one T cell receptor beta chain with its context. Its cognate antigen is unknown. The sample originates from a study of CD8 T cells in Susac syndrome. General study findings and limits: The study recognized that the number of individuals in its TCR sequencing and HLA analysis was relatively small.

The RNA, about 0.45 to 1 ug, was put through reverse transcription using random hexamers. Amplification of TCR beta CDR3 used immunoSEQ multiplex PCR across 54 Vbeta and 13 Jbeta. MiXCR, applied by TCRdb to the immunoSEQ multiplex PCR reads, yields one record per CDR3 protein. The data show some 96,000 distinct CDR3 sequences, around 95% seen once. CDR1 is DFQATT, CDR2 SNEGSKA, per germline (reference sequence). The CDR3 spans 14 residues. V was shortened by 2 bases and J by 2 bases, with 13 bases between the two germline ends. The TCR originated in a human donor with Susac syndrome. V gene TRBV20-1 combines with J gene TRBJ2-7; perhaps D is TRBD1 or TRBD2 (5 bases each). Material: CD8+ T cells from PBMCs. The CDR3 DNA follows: TGCAGTGCTAGATACGGGACCAGCCCCTACGAGCAGTACTTC. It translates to CSARYGTSPYEQYF.